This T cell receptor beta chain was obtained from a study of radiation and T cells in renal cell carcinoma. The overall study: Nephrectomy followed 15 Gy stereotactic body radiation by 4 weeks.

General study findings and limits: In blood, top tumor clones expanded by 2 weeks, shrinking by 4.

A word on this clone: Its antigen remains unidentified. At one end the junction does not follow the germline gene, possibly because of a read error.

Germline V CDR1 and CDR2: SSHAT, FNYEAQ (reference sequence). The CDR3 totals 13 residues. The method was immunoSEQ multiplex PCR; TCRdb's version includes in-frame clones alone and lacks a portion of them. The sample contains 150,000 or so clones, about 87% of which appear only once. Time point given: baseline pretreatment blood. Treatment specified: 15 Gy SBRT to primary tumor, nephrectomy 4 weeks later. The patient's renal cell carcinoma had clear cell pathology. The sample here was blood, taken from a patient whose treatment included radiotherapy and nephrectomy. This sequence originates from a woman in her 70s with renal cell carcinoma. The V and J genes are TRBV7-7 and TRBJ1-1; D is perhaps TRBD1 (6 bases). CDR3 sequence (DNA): TGTGCTAGCATTTTGGGGGCAGGGACTGAAGCTTTCTTT. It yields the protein CASILGAGTEAFF.